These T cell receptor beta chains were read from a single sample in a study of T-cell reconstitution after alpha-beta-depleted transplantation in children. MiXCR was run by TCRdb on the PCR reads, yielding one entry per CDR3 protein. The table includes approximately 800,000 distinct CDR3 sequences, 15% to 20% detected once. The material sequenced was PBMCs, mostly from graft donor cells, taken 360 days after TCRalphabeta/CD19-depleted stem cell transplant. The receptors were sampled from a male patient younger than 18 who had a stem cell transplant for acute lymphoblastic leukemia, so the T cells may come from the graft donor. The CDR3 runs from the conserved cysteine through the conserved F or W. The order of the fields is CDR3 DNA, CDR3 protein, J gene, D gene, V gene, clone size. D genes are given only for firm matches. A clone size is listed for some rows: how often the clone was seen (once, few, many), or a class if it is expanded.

CDR3nt: TGCGCCAGCAGCTTACAGGGGGTCGCTTTCTTT
CDR3aa: CASSLQGVAFF
j_gene: TRBJ1-1
d_gene: TRBD1
v_gene: TRBV5-1
abundance: -

CDR3nt: TGTGCCAGCAGCTTAGGAGAACTTGACAGGGTTAGGAACTATTACGTCTTAGCCAAAAACATTCAGTACTTC
CDR3aa: CASSLGELDRVRNYYVLAKNIQYF
j_gene: TRBJ2-4
d_gene: TRBD1
v_gene: TRBV13
abundance: -

CDR3nt: TGTGCCAGCGGGAGTGAGCAGTTCTTC
CDR3aa: CASGSEQFF
j_gene: TRBJ2-1
d_gene: -
v_gene: TRBV6-6
abundance: -

CDR3nt: TGTGCCACCCAGACAGACAACTACGAGCAGTACTTC
CDR3aa: CATQTDNYEQYF
j_gene: TRBJ2-7
d_gene: -
v_gene: TRBV7-9
abundance: few

CDR3nt: TGTGCCAGCAGGACGAAAACAGGGTCTGGGGCCAACGTCCTGACTTTC
CDR3aa: CASRTKTGSGANVLTF
j_gene: TRBJ2-6
d_gene: -
v_gene: TRBV6-1
abundance: many

CDR3nt: TGCGCCAGCAGCTCCGGATGGGGCGGCAATCAGCCCCAGCATTTT
CDR3aa: CASSSGWGGNQPQHF
j_gene: TRBJ1-5
d_gene: -
v_gene: TRBV5-1
abundance: -

CDR3nt: TGCGCCAGCAGCATTACCATCCGGGACAGGGGGTTGAGTGAGCAGTACTTC
CDR3aa: CASSITIRDRGLSEQYF
j_gene: TRBJ2-7
d_gene: TRBD1
v_gene: TRBV4-1
abundance: few

CDR3nt: TGCGCCAGCAGCTTGGGATTGGTCCCGGGACTAGCGGGAGAGCAGTTCTTC
CDR3aa: CASSLGLVPGLAGEQFF
j_gene: TRBJ2-1
d_gene: TRBD2
v_gene: TRBV5-1
abundance: few

CDR3nt: TGTGCCAGAAGCTTGCTTAAGGGATCACGCACAGATACGCAGTATTTT
CDR3aa: CARSLLKGSRTDTQYF
j_gene: TRBJ2-3
d_gene: -
v_gene: TRBV5-3
abundance: few

CDR3nt: TGCAGCGTTGATCCGGGACACGGGTACTACGAGCAGTACTTC
CDR3aa: CSVDPGHGYYEQYF
j_gene: TRBJ2-7
d_gene: -
v_gene: TRBV29-1
abundance: -

CDR3nt: TGTGCCAGCAGCCCATACTGGGACAGGAAAAAGCAAGTAGGAAGGAATGAGCAGTTCTTC
CDR3aa: CASSPYWDRKKQVGRNEQFF
j_gene: TRBJ2-1
d_gene: TRBD1
v_gene: TRBV7-8
abundance: many

CDR3nt: TGCGCCTCGGGAGACAGTAGGTCTGGGGCCAACGTCCTGACTTTC
CDR3aa: CASGDSRSGANVLTF
j_gene: TRBJ2-6
d_gene: -
v_gene: TRBV5-1
abundance: -

CDR3nt: TGCGCCAGCAGCTCAGGACTAGTTGACTACGAGCAGTACTTC
CDR3aa: CASSSGLVDYEQYF
j_gene: TRBJ2-7
d_gene: TRBD2
v_gene: TRBV5-1
abundance: -

CDR3nt: TGTGCCACCAGCAGAGAAGTGCTAGCGGGATGGGTTATCGGGGAGCTGTTTTTT
CDR3aa: CATSREVLAGWVIGELFF
j_gene: TRBJ2-2
d_gene: TRBD2
v_gene: TRBV15
abundance: many

CDR3nt: TGCGCCAGCACTAAAGATCCGGGACAGGGCTCCAATGAGCAGTTCTTC
CDR3aa: CASTKDPGQGSNEQFF
j_gene: TRBJ2-1
d_gene: TRBD1
v_gene: TRBV4-1
abundance: few

CDR3nt: TGTGCCAGCAGTCACAGGGATAATTCACCCCTCCACTTT
CDR3aa: CASSHRDNSPLHF
j_gene: TRBJ1-6
d_gene: -
v_gene: TRBV27
abundance: -

CDR3nt: TGCAGTGCTAGAGACGGGGGACAGCCGCCGAATTCACCCCTCCACTTT
CDR3aa: CSARDGGQPPNSPLHF
j_gene: TRBJ1-6
d_gene: TRBD1
v_gene: TRBV20-1
abundance: -

CDR3nt: TGCAGCGTCAGAAAGGTCGATCCTAATTCACCCCTCCACTTT
CDR3aa: CSVRKVDPNSPLHF
j_gene: TRBJ1-6
d_gene: -
v_gene: TRBV29-1
abundance: few

CDR3nt: TGTGCCAGCAGTTTATCCGGACAGGGGGAAGGCTACACCTTC
CDR3aa: CASSLSGQGEGYTF
j_gene: TRBJ1-2
d_gene: TRBD1
v_gene: TRBV27
abundance: -

CDR3nt: TGTGCCAGCAGACGTACGAGGGCGGGGGGATACAATGAGCAGTTCTTC
CDR3aa: CASRRTRAGGYNEQFF
j_gene: TRBJ2-1
d_gene: -
v_gene: TRBV12-1
abundance: few

CDR3nt: TGTGCCAGCAGGGGCTTGGGCGGGAGTGGACAAGATGAGCAGTTCTTC
CDR3aa: CASRGLGGSGQDEQFF
j_gene: TRBJ2-1
d_gene: TRBD2
v_gene: TRBV7-6
abundance: -

CDR3nt: TGTGCCGTCACAGGGGGCACCGGGGAGCTGTTTTTT
CDR3aa: CAVTGGTGELFF
j_gene: TRBJ2-2
d_gene: -
v_gene: TRBV21-1
abundance: many

CDR3nt: TGTGCCAGCAGCTTTTATACGAGGGAGACCCAGTACTTC
CDR3aa: CASSFYTRETQYF
j_gene: TRBJ2-5
d_gene: -
v_gene: TRBV11-1
abundance: -

CDR3nt: TGCGCCAGCAGCTTGCAGTGGAGCGAAAAACTGTTTTTT
CDR3aa: CASSLQWSEKLFF
j_gene: TRBJ1-4
d_gene: -
v_gene: TRBV5-1
abundance: -

CDR3nt: TGCAGCGGGGAGGGGGCAGGGGGCCCAGATACGCAGTATTTT
CDR3aa: CSGEGAGGPDTQYF
j_gene: TRBJ2-3
d_gene: -
v_gene: TRBV29-1
abundance: few

CDR3nt: TGTGCCAGCAGCGAGCCTACTAGCGGAGCCCTCACAGATACGCAGTATTTT
CDR3aa: CASSEPTSGALTDTQYF
j_gene: TRBJ2-3
d_gene: TRBD2
v_gene: TRBV2
abundance: -

CDR3nt: TGTGCCAGCAGTACTCTACAGGGTTTCGGAGGCCCTGGGGCTTTCTTT
CDR3aa: CASSTLQGFGGPGAFF
j_gene: TRBJ1-1
d_gene: -
v_gene: TRBV28
abundance: few

CDR3nt: TGTGCCAGCAGATTCCCAGATACGCAGTATTTT
CDR3aa: CASRFPDTQYF
j_gene: TRBJ2-3
d_gene: -
v_gene: TRBV6-1
abundance: -

CDR3nt: TGTGCCAGCAGCTTAGACCCCCTAGCGGGATTCTACAATGAGCAGTTCTTC
CDR3aa: CASSLDPLAGFYNEQFF
j_gene: TRBJ2-1
d_gene: TRBD2
v_gene: TRBV7-6
abundance: few

CDR3nt: TGTGCCAGCAGTATTTCAGGGTTGAATGAGCAGTTCTTC
CDR3aa: CASSISGLNEQFF
j_gene: TRBJ2-1
d_gene: -
v_gene: TRBV6-1
abundance: -

CDR3nt: TGTGCCAGCAGCTGGACAGCTTACTCCTACGAGCAGTACTTC
CDR3aa: CASSWTAYSYEQYF
j_gene: TRBJ2-7
d_gene: -
v_gene: TRBV11-2
abundance: many

CDR3nt: TGTGCCAGCAGACCCACTCAGGGGGCGCGGGAGACCCAGTACTTC
CDR3aa: CASRPTQGARETQYF
j_gene: TRBJ2-5
d_gene: TRBD1
v_gene: TRBV11-1
abundance: few

CDR3nt: TGTGCCAGCAGCTTAGATCTAGCGGGAGGAAGAGAGACCCAGTACTTC
CDR3aa: CASSLDLAGGRETQYF
j_gene: TRBJ2-5
d_gene: TRBD2
v_gene: TRBV7-9
abundance: -

CDR3nt: TGTGCCACCAGTGAACTAGCGGGAGGGCTTTATGAGCAGTTCTTC
CDR3aa: CATSELAGGLYEQFF
j_gene: TRBJ2-1
d_gene: TRBD2
v_gene: TRBV24-1
abundance: -

CDR3nt: TGCGCCAGCAGCTTGGTTGGAGACTCTGGAAACACCATATATTTT
CDR3aa: CASSLVGDSGNTIYF
j_gene: TRBJ1-3
d_gene: -
v_gene: TRBV5-1
abundance: -

CDR3nt: TGTGCCAGCAGTTTAAGGTCTGGGCTAACCTACGAGCAGTACTTC
CDR3aa: CASSLRSGLTYEQYF
j_gene: TRBJ2-7
d_gene: -
v_gene: TRBV12-3/TRBV12-4
abundance: -

CDR3nt: TGTGCCACCAGTGACCGCGGGGCTGGGTTCTCCTACAATGAGCAGTTCTTC
CDR3aa: CATSDRGAGFSYNEQFF
j_gene: TRBJ2-1
d_gene: -
v_gene: TRBV24-1
abundance: -

CDR3nt: TGTGCCAGTCATATCAGTCCGGGAGACAATGAGCAGTTCTTC
CDR3aa: CASHISPGDNEQFF
j_gene: TRBJ2-1
d_gene: -
v_gene: TRBV19
abundance: -

CDR3nt: TGTGCTAGTGGTTTGGTACGATTGGGTCAGACCTTC
CDR3aa: CASGLVRLGQTF
j_gene: TRBJ1-2
d_gene: -
v_gene: TRBV12-5
abundance: few

CDR3nt: TGCGCCAGCAGCTCACTAGCAGGTGTGAAGACCCAGTACTTC
CDR3aa: CASSSLAGVKTQYF
j_gene: TRBJ2-5
d_gene: -
v_gene: TRBV5-1
abundance: few

CDR3nt: TGTGCCAGCAGCTTATGGGGCGGCTACGAGCAGTACTTC
CDR3aa: CASSLWGGYEQYF
j_gene: TRBJ2-7
d_gene: -
v_gene: TRBV11-2
abundance: few

CDR3nt: TGTGCCACAGGCCCAGCAGATGAGCAGTTCTTC
CDR3aa: CATGPADEQFF
j_gene: TRBJ2-1
d_gene: -
v_gene: TRBV24-1
abundance: few

CDR3nt: TGTGCCAGCAGTTTACTCGCGGCAGGCGGGGGCTACACCTTC
CDR3aa: CASSLLAAGGGYTF
j_gene: TRBJ1-2
d_gene: -
v_gene: TRBV12-3/TRBV12-4
abundance: few

CDR3nt: TGCGCCAGCAGCCGGACAGGGGGCGAATATAGCAATCAGCCCCAGCATTTT
CDR3aa: CASSRTGGEYSNQPQHF
j_gene: TRBJ1-5
d_gene: TRBD1
v_gene: TRBV4-1
abundance: many

CDR3nt: TGTGCCAGCAGCCTACTCAGGACTAGCGGGAGTGCCAAAGAGACCCAGTACTTC
CDR3aa: CASSLLRTSGSAKETQYF
j_gene: TRBJ2-5
d_gene: TRBD2
v_gene: TRBV7-8
abundance: -

CDR3nt: TGTGCCAGCAGTTGGAGACAGGGCACCTACAATGAGCAGTTCTTC
CDR3aa: CASSWRQGTYNEQFF
j_gene: TRBJ2-1
d_gene: TRBD1
v_gene: TRBV6-5
abundance: many

CDR3nt: TGCGCCAGCTACCCAGGGGGCTGGGACACTGAAGCTTTCTTT
CDR3aa: CASYPGGWDTEAFF
j_gene: TRBJ1-1
d_gene: TRBD1
v_gene: TRBV5-1
abundance: -

CDR3nt: TGTGCCAGCAGGCCTCCCTTCGGACTAGCGGGAGTTGTGGATACGCAGTATTTT
CDR3aa: CASRPPFGLAGVVDTQYF
j_gene: TRBJ2-3
d_gene: TRBD2
v_gene: TRBV7-8
abundance: many

CDR3nt: TGCAGCGTTGAAGATCTTAAGGACTATGAGCAGTTCTTC
CDR3aa: CSVEDLKDYEQFF
j_gene: TRBJ2-1
d_gene: -
v_gene: TRBV29-1
abundance: few

CDR3nt: TGTGCCAGCAGTTTAAGGAGTGCGGGAGCTTCTGAGCAGTTCTTC
CDR3aa: CASSLRSAGASEQFF
j_gene: TRBJ2-1
d_gene: TRBD2
v_gene: TRBV12-3/TRBV12-4
abundance: many

CDR3nt: TGTGCCAGCAGCTCAAAACCCGGGACAGGGGGCGAAAAACTGTTTTTT
CDR3aa: CASSSKPGTGGEKLFF
j_gene: TRBJ1-4
d_gene: TRBD1
v_gene: TRBV7-9
abundance: few

CDR3nt: TGTGCCAGCAGCCCCACTCGGGGGACAGATACGCAGTATTTT
CDR3aa: CASSPTRGTDTQYF
j_gene: TRBJ2-3
d_gene: -
v_gene: TRBV11-2
abundance: many

CDR3nt: TGTGCCAGCAGTTACGGGACACCCGGAAACACCATATATTTT
CDR3aa: CASSYGTPGNTIYF
j_gene: TRBJ1-3
d_gene: -
v_gene: TRBV6-2/TRBV6-3
abundance: -

CDR3nt: TGTGGGACTAGCGGGGCCGGGGAGCTGTTTTTT
CDR3aa: CGTSGAGELFF
j_gene: TRBJ2-2
d_gene: TRBD2
v_gene: TRBV28
abundance: -

CDR3nt: TGCAGCGTAGGCCGGGACAGGAGAAACAATGAGCAGTTCTTC
CDR3aa: CSVGRDRRNNEQFF
j_gene: TRBJ2-1
d_gene: TRBD1
v_gene: TRBV29-1
abundance: few

CDR3nt: TGTGCCAGCAGCTACAGGAGGAAAGATACGCAGTATTTT
CDR3aa: CASSYRRKDTQYF
j_gene: TRBJ2-3
d_gene: -
v_gene: TRBV7-9
abundance: -

CDR3nt: TGCAGCGCCGGTGCCCAGGGGGGCTATGGCTACACCTTC
CDR3aa: CSAGAQGGYGYTF
j_gene: TRBJ1-2
d_gene: TRBD1
v_gene: TRBV29-1
abundance: few

CDR3nt: TGTGCCAGCCCTAGGGCCTACAATGAGCAGTTCTTC
CDR3aa: CASPRAYNEQFF
j_gene: TRBJ2-1
d_gene: -
v_gene: TRBV13
abundance: many

CDR3nt: TGTGCCAGCAGATCGGACAGGGCTGCTGAAGCTTTCTTT
CDR3aa: CASRSDRAAEAFF
j_gene: TRBJ1-1
d_gene: TRBD1
v_gene: TRBV6-1
abundance: few

CDR3nt: TGTGCCAGCTCAATAGCGGGAGTGGCCAAAAACATTCAGTACTTC
CDR3aa: CASSIAGVAKNIQYF
j_gene: TRBJ2-4
d_gene: TRBD2
v_gene: TRBV18
abundance: many